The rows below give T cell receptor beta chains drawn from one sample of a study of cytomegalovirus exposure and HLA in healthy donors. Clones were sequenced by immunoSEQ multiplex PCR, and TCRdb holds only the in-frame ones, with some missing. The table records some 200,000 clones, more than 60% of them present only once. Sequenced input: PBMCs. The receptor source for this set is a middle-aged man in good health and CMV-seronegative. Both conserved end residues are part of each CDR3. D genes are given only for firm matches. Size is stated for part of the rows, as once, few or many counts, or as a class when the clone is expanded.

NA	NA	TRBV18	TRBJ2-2	CASSPPTGGELFF	TGTGCCAGCTCACCACCCACCGGCGGGGAGCTGTTTTTT
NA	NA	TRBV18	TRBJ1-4	CASSPPTGGMGPNEKLFF	TGTGCCAGCTCACCCCCGACAGGTGGAATGGGCCCTAATGAAAAACTGTTTTTT
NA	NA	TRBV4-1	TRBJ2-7	CASSQLGEQYF	TGCGCCAGCAGCCAACTCGGCGAGCAGTACTTC
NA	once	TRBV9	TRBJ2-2	CASSADLGELFF	TGTGCCAGCAGCGCAGATCTCGGGGAGCTGTTTTTT
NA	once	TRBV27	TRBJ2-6	CASSRLTGLSGANVLTF	TGTGCCAGCAGTCGCCTGACAGGTCTCTCTGGGGCCAACGTCCTGACTTTC
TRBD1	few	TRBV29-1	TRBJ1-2	CSVADTGQGSYGYTF	TGCAGCGTTGCGGATACGGGACAGGGAAGCTATGGCTACACCTTC
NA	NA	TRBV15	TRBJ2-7	CATRASRALHEQYF	TGTGCCACCCGGGCGAGCAGGGCTCTTCACGAGCAGTACTTC
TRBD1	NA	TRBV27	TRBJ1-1	CASSFGQGLRNTEAFF	TGTGCCAGCAGTTTCGGACAGGGGTTAAGGAACACTGAAGCTTTCTTT
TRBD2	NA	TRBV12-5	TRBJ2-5	CASGSGLAGTRYF	TGTGCTAGTGGTTCCGGACTAGCGGGGACCCGGTACTTC
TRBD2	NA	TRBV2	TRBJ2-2	CASSGLAVNTGELFF	TGTGCCAGCAGTGGACTAGCGGTCAACACCGGGGAGCTGTTTTTT
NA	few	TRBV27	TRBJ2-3	CASSRDRVLAGPDTQYF	TGTGCCAGCAGCAGGGACAGGGTTTTAGCGGGGCCAGATACGCAGTATTTT
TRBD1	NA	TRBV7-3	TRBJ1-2	CASSPRTGPRDGYTF	TGTGCCAGCAGCCCCCGGACAGGGCCAAGGGATGGCTACACCTTC
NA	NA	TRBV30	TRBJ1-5	CAWSPNSNQPQHF	TGTGCCTGGAGTCCCAATAGCAATCAGCCCCAGCATTTT
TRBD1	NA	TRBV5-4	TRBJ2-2	CASSSSTDRVRTGELFF	TGTGCCAGCAGCTCCTCGACCGACAGGGTGAGGACCGGGGAGCTGTTTTTT
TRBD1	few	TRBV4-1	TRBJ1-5	CASSRTGGGGNQPQHF	TGCGCCAGCAGCCGAACAGGGGGCGGGGGCAATCAGCCCCAGCATTTT
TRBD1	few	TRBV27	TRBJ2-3	CASSIGTGGHTDTQYF	TGTGCCAGCAGTATAGGGACAGGGGGTCACACAGATACGCAGTATTTT
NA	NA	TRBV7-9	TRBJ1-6	CASSSDRLSSYNSPLHF	TGTGCCAGCAGCTCTGACAGGTTAAGCTCCTATAATTCACCCCTCCACTTT
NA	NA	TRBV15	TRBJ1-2	CATSRDTSSNYGYTF	TGTGCCACCAGCAGAGACACTTCTTCTAACTATGGCTACACCTTC
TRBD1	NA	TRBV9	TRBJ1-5	CASSPTGASNQPQHF	TGTGCCAGCAGCCCAACAGGGGCGAGCAATCAGCCCCAGCATTTT
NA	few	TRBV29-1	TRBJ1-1	CSTEAVNTEAFF	TGCAGCACGGAGGCAGTGAACACTGAAGCTTTCTTT
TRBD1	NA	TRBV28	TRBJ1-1	CASSSIRTGALGAFF	TGTGCCAGCAGTTCCATTCGCACAGGGGCGCTTGGGGCTTTCTTT
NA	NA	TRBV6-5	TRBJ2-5	CASSYNFGGVETQYF	TGTGCCAGCAGTTACAACTTTGGAGGGGTGGAGACCCAGTACTTC
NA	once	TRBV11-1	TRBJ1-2	CASSARQVFGGYTF	TGTGCCAGCAGCGCCCGACAGGTTTTCGGGGGCTACACCTTC
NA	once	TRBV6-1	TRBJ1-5	CASILRGAGQPQHF	TGTGCCAGCATCCTTAGGGGCGCGGGGCAGCCCCAGCATTTT
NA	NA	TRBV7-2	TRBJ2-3	CASSLFPPSGTDTQYF	TGTGCCAGCAGCTTATTTCCCCCTAGCGGCACAGATACGCAGTATTTT
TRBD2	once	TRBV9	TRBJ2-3	CASSGLAGGPKDTQYF	TGTGCCAGCAGCGGACTAGCGGGAGGGCCGAAAGATACGCAGTATTTT
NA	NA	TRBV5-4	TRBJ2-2	CASSLPPGGQNTGELFF	TGTGCCAGCAGCTTGCCCCCGGGGGGACAAAACACCGGGGAGCTGTTTTTT
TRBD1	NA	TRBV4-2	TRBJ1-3	CASSQPDRGKGAGNTIYF	TGTGCCAGCAGCCAGCCGGACAGGGGGAAAGGGGCTGGAAACACCATATATTTT
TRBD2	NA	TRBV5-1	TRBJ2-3	CASSTGTNTDTQYF	TGCGCCAGCAGTACCGGGACTAACACAGATACGCAGTATTTT
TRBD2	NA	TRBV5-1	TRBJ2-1	CASSLTSGGPSGEQFF	TGCGCCAGCAGCCTGACTAGCGGGGGACCATCAGGTGAGCAGTTCTTC
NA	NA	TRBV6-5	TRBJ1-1	CAARGNTEAFF	TGTGCCGCACGCGGGAACACTGAAGCTTTCTTT
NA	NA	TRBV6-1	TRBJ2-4	CASSEGAGLAKNIQYF	TGTGCCAGCAGTGAGGGAGCGGGTCTAGCCAAAAACATTCAGTACTTC
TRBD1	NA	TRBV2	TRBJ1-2	CASSDPGQLYGYTF	TGTGCCAGCAGTGACCCGGGACAGCTCTATGGCTACACCTTC
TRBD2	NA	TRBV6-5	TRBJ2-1	CASSYTSGGPHEQFF	TGTGCCAGCAGTTACACTAGCGGGGGGCCTCATGAGCAGTTCTTC
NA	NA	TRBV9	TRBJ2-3	CASSDSGGTSTDTQYF	TGTGCCAGCAGCGACAGTGGTGGAACTAGCACAGATACGCAGTATTTT
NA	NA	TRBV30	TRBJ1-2	CAWSVRGGYGYTF	TGTGCCTGGAGTGTACGGGGGGGCTATGGCTACACCTTC
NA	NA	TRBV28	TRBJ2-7	CASSLGGAGRLYEQYF	TGTGCCAGCAGTTTAGGAGGGGCAGGTCGGCTTTACGAGCAGTACTTC
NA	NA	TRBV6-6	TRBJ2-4	CASSYGPENIQYF	TGTGCCAGCAGTTACGGCCCAGAAAACATTCAGTACTTC
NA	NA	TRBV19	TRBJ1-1	CASSRGYTEAFF	TGTGCCAGTAGTAGGGGCTACACTGAAGCTTTCTTT
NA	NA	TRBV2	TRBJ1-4	CASSEGRAEKLFF	TGTGCCAGCAGTGAGGGCAGAGCTGAAAAACTGTTTTTT
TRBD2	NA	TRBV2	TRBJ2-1	CASSAGLAGDNEQFF	TGTGCCAGCAGTGCGGGACTAGCGGGGGACAATGAGCAGTTCTTC
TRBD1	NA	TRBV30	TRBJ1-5	CAWSVRTGVNQPQHF	TGTGCCTGGAGTGTACGCACAGGGGTCAATCAGCCCCAGCATTTT
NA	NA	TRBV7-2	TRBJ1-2	CASSLGTVSSTF	TGTGCCAGCAGCTTAGGGACAGTCAGTTCCACCTTC
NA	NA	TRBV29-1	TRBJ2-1	CSVEPGAPSYNEQFF	TGCAGCGTTGAACCAGGGGCTCCGTCCTACAATGAGCAGTTCTTC
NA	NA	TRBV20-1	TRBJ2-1	CIPSSYNEQFF	TGCATTCCGAGCTCCTACAATGAGCAGTTCTTC
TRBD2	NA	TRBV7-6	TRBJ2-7	CASSLTSSGRGEQYF	TGTGCCAGCAGCTTAACGTCTAGCGGGAGGGGAGAGCAGTACTTC
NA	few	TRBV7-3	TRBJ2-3	CASSPFGWEDTQYF	TGTGCCAGCAGCCCCTTTGGGTGGGAGGATACGCAGTATTTT
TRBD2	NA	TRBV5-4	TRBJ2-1	CASSSGGGGASYNEQFF	TGTGCCAGCAGCTCAGGCGGCGGGGGGGCCTCATACAATGAGCAGTTCTTC
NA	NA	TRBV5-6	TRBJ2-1	CASSWGLNEQFF	TGTGCCAGCAGCTGGGGACTTAATGAGCAGTTCTTC
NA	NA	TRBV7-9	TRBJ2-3	CASSPIRGDSSSTDTQYF	TGTGCCAGCAGCCCTATAAGGGGCGACTCGTCTAGCACAGATACGCAGTATTTT
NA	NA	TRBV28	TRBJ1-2	CASSPTGSLGYGYTF	TGTGCCAGCAGTCCTACAGGGTCTCTTGGCTATGGCTACACCTTC
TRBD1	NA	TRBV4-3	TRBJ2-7	CASSQDPIQGVHYEQYF	TGCGCCAGCAGCCAAGATCCCATACAGGGGGTCCACTACGAGCAGTACTTC
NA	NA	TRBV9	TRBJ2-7	CASSVGRGRGSYEQYF	TGTGCCAGCAGCGTAGGGCGGGGAAGGGGCTCCTACGAGCAGTACTTC